One sample yielded the 25 T cell receptor beta chains listed below, sequenced in a study of blood T cells in healthy people across ages. The use of a sample-barcoded 5' primer and a J-beta primer mix characterized a second PCR of roughly 6 to 11 cycles. In TCRdb, the 5' RACE reads were re-called with MiXCR into one record per CDR3 protein. The top ten clones hold around 2.1% of a sample with about 1.8 million distinct CDR3 sequences, around half of them seen once. The sample taken for sequencing was blood. These receptors were collected from a woman aged 40 to 50 in good health.

The CDR3 DNA follows: TGTGCCAGCAGTTTCCCAGGGGGCAATGGCTACACCTTC. Translating it yields CASSFPGGNGYTF. The chain is built from TRBV27 and TRBJ1-2; 8 nucleotides line up with TRBD1. V was pared by 3 bases and J by 6 bases, with 3 bases of the junction left unmatched. This CDR3 region has 13 residues. CDR1 is MNHEY and CDR2 is SMNVEV in the germline V gene (reference sequence).

This clonotype was found a few times. The V call is TRBV4-3, the J call TRBJ2-5; D is unresolved. Per germline, CDR1 LGHNA and CDR2 YSLEER. The CDR3 contains 15 residues. V lost 0 bases to trimming and J lost 5 bases, with 13 bases between them. The CDR3 reads CASSQEVHSGETQYF. The CDR3 DNA sequence: TGCGCCAGCAGCCAAGAGGTGCACAGTGGTGAGACCCAGTACTTC.

This clonotype was seen more than once but under ten times. This chain connects TRBV5-1 to TRBJ2-1; D is ambiguous. The CDR3 totals 15 residues. Germline lookup yields CDR1 SGHRS and CDR2 YFSETQ. Trimming removed 0 bases from V and 4 bases from J, with 11 bases in between. The CDR3 loop reads CASSLGFSKYNEQFF. CDR3 in DNA: TGCGCCAGCAGCTTGGGTTTTAGCAAATACAATGAGCAGTTCTTC.

V usage is TRBV27 and J usage is TRBJ2-3; the match to TRBD2 covers 12 bases. Germline values: CDR1 MNHEY, CDR2 SMNVEV (reference sequence). This CDR3 comprises 15 residues. V dropped 4 bases and J dropped 2; count of bases not matched to a gene: 1. The CDR3 protein is CASSWTSGTTDTQYF. The CDR3 region has the DNA TGTGCCAGCAGTTGGACTAGCGGGACCACAGATACGCAGTATTTT.

This clonotype was seen a handful of times. V usage is TRBV7-2 and J usage is TRBJ2-5; D not certain. In germline, CDR1 is SGHTA, CDR2 FQGNSA. This CDR3 has 16 residues. V was cut by 0 bases and J by 4 bases, with 15 bases left in between. The CDR3 sequence: CASSLAGSPVGETQYF. CDR3 in DNA: TGTGCCAGCAGCTTAGCGGGCAGCCCGGTAGGAGAGACCCAGTACTTC.

This clonotype appeared a few times. V usage is TRBV12-3 or TRBV12-4 and J usage is TRBJ1-5; the D gene is possibly TRBD1 (5 bases). CDR3 length equals 14 residues. The V end was cut by 5 bases, the J end by 3 bases, with 11 bases between. CDR3 loop: CASSEGTVNQPQHF. Written as DNA, the CDR3 is TGTGCCAGCAGTGAAGGGACGGTCAATCAGCCCCAGCATTTT.

Comments on this clonotype: A junction boundary mismatches the germline segment, possibly from a read error. As DNA, the CDR3 is TGTGCCAGCAGTGACTCACCCTATCAGCCCCAGCATTTT. It codes for CASSDSPYQPQHF. The genes are TRBV6-2 or TRBV6-3 and TRBJ1-5; unclear D gene. CDR3 length equals 13 residues. Germline CDR1 MNHEY, CDR2 SVGEGT.

This clonotype showed up just once. The rearrangement uses TRBV6-5 and TRBJ2-3; TRBD2 agrees at 10 bases. Germline V gene data show CDR1 as MNHEY and CDR2 as SVGAGI. The CDR3 has 16 amino acids. V shed 5 bases, J shed 4 bases, and the junction held 9 bases outside the gene matches. In nucleotides, the CDR3 is TGTGCCAGCAGTCAACATCTAGCGGGGGTATCAGATACGCAGTATTTT. Protein product: CASSQHLAGVSDTQYF.

The chain employs TRBV5-1 and TRBJ2-7; D is uncertain. This CDR3 is built from 14 residues. The ends were cut back, 0 bases at V and 5 bases at J, with 12 bases in the middle. Germline V gene data show CDR1 as SGHRS and CDR2 as YFSETQ. The CDR3 loop is CASSLGVGRNEQYF. The DNA for the CDR3 is TGCGCCAGCAGCTTGGGGGTAGGGCGAAACGAGCAGTACTTC. The full variable domain, its missing parts supplied by reference TRBV5-1 and TRBJ2-7, is KAGVTQTPRYLIKTRGQQVTLSCSPISGHRSVSWYQQTPGQGLQFLFEYFSETQRNKGNFPGRFSGRQFSNSRSEMNVSTLELGDSALYLCASSLGVGRNEQYFGPGTRLTVT.

This chain connects TRBV14 to TRBJ2-5; tentatively, D is TRBD1 (6 bases). CDR1 is SGHDN, CDR2 FVKESK, per germline. This CDR3 is 15 amino acids long. Trimming shortened V by 3 bases and J by 1 base, and 12 bases separated the two germline ends. CDR3 in DNA: TGTGCCAGCAGCCAGTTAGGGGGAATCCAAGAGACCCAGTACTTC. Translating gives CASSQLGGIQETQYF. The complete variable domain, with remaining parts taken from reference TRBV14 and TRBJ2-5, reads EAGVTQFPSHSVIEKGQTVTLRCDPISGHDNLYWYRRVMGKEIKFLLHFVKESKQDESGMPNNRFLAERTGGTYSTLKVQPAELEDSGVYFCASSQLGGIQETQYFGPGTRLLVL.

The rearrangement links TRBV4-3 to TRBJ2-7; tentatively, D is TRBD1 (6 bases). This CDR3 has 12 amino acids. Germline V gene data show CDR1 as LGHNA and CDR2 as YSLEER. V lost 7 bases and J lost 5, with 12 bases in between. The CDR3 here is CASIQGQNEQYF. In DNA, the CDR3 is TGCGCCAGCATCCAGGGGCAGAACGAGCAGTACTTC.

The chain employs TRBV7-9 and TRBJ2-3, with D tentatively TRBD2 (7 bases). Germline CDR1 and CDR2: SEHNR and FQNEAQ (reference sequence). V dropped 7 bases and J dropped 0 bases, with 26 bases sitting between them. The CDR3 totals 19 residues. CDR3 in amino acids: CASIPWGGLVASSTDTQYF. As DNA, the CDR3 is TGTGCCAGCATCCCCTGGGGGGGGCTAGTGGCTTCTAGCACAGATACGCAGTATTTT.

This clonotype came up many times. The chain is built from TRBV5-1 and TRBJ2-5; TRBD1 aligns across 9 bases. Unmatched junction bases numbered 2, after V lost 0 bases and J lost 2 bases. CDR3 size: 15 residues. Germline lookup yields CDR1 SGHRS and CDR2 YFSETQ. CDR3 sequence: CASSLEDRGQETQYF. CDR3 in DNA: TGCGCCAGCAGCTTGGAGGACAGGGGACAAGAGACCCAGTACTTC.

This clonotype was found a few times. The chain recombines TRBV7-9 with TRBJ1-1; tentative D call: TRBD1 (6 bases). V was trimmed by 6 bases and J by 8 bases, leaving 16 bases between them. CDR3 length: 13 amino acids. CDR1 is SEHNR, CDR2 FQNEAQ, per germline (reference sequence). The CDR3 DNA reads as TGTGCCAGCAGTTCTAACCCGGACAGCGAAGCTTTCTTT. Translation gives CASSSNPDSEAFF.

The chain employs TRBV20-1 and TRBJ1-2; D remains ambiguous. This CDR3 spans 15 amino acids. CDR1 DFQATT and CDR2 SNEGSKA come from the germline V gene (reference sequence). The V end was cut by 5 bases, the J end by 8 bases, with 24 bases between. The CDR3 sequence is CSADPQEGRSEGYTF. CDR3 bases: TGCAGTGCTGACCCCCAGGAAGGCCGCTCTGAGGGCTACACCTTC.

The chain joins TRBV4-1 to TRBJ2-7, with 8 bases that match TRBD2. V gave up 0 bases and J gave up 10 bases; unmatched junction bases: 11. The CDR3 has 15 amino acids. CDR1 and CDR2 from the germline V gene are MGHRA and YSYEKL. CDR3 protein: CASSQDVARGGAQYF. The CDR3 DNA is TGCGCCAGCAGCCAAGATGTGGCCCGGGGGGGGGCCCAGTACTTC.

The chain combines TRBV7-2 with TRBJ1-1, with 9 bases lining up with TRBD1. This CDR3 contains 17 residues. Germline V gives CDR1 SGHTA, CDR2 FQGNSA. The junction had 10 bases not matched to a gene; V was cut back by 5 bases and J by 0 bases. The CDR3 DNA is TGTGCCAGCAGCACCTATCCCGGGACAGGGTTGAACACTGAAGCTTTCTTT. It is translated as CASSTYPGTGLNTEAFF. Drawing the rest from reference TRBV7-2 and TRBJ1-1, the complete variable domain is GAGVSQSPSNKVTEKGKDVELRCDPISGHTALYWYRQSLGQGLEFLIYFQGNSAPDKSGLPSDRFSAERTGGSVSTLTIQRTQQEDSAVYLCASSTYPGTGLNTEAFFGQGTRLTVV.

The J gene is TRBJ2-5, the V gene TRBV20-1, with TRBD2 matching over 8 bases. Germline CDR1 and CDR2: DFQATT and SNEGSKA (reference sequence). The CDR3 spans 15 residues. The V gene end was trimmed by 3 bases and the J gene end by 11 bases; junction bases not matched to a gene: 17. The CDR3 sequence: CSARRPGRGANEQYF. CDR3 nucleotides: TGCAGTGCTAGGCGTCCGGGGCGGGGGGCCAATGAGCAGTACTTC.

The V gene is TRBV2, the J gene TRBJ2-5; 9 bases are a match to TRBD2. The germline CDR1 and CDR2 sequences are SNHLY and FYNNEI. This CDR3 spans 13 amino acids. With V trimmed by 8 bases and J by 5 bases, 6 bases remained unmatched. The CDR3 loop reads CASPLAGMETQYF. DNA of the CDR3: TGTGCCAGCCCCCTAGCGGGGATGGAGACCCAGTACTTC.

This chain joins TRBV5-6 and TRBJ2-1; the D gene is possibly TRBD2 (5 bases). TRBJ2-7 explains the end of the DNA better; the J call may be wrong. This CDR3 spans 18 amino acids. CDR1 is SGHDT, CDR2 YYEEEE, per germline. DNA for the CDR3: TGTGCCAGCAGCTTTTTCTCCGCTAGCAAGATGGCCTACAATGAGCAGTACTTC. Translation: CASSFFSASKMAYNEQYF.

The chain recombines TRBV28 with TRBJ1-4; 9 nucleotides line up with TRBD1. There are 15 residues in the CDR3. Germline CDR1 reads MDHEN; CDR2 reads SYDVKM. Losses at the gene ends were 5 bases for V and 6 bases for J; bases not matched to a gene: 7. In DNA, the CDR3 is TGTGCCAGCAGTGGGGGACAGGGCGAACATGAAAAACTGTTTTTT. Translating it yields CASSGGQGEHEKLFF. The complete variable domain, with remaining parts taken from reference TRBV28 and TRBJ1-4, reads DVKVTQSSRYLVKRTGEKVFLECVQDMDHENMFWYRQDPGLGLRLIYFSYDVKMKEKGDIPEGYSVSREKKERFSLILESASTNQTSMYLCASSGGQGEHEKLFFGSGTQLSVL.

This clonotype was seen a handful of times. The chain is built from TRBV19 and TRBJ2-7, with 9 bases lining up with TRBD1. After removal of 7 bases from V and 3 bases from J, the junction contained 10 bases not matched to a gene. CDR3 length equals 15 residues. Germline V gene lookup returns CDR1 LNHDA and CDR2 SQIVND (reference sequence). CDR3 bases: TGTGCCAGTACCTCTACCGGGACAGGGAACTACGAGCAGTACTTC. It codes for CASTSTGTGNYEQYF.

This clonotype has at least ten counts. The gene calls are TRBV28 and TRBJ2-6; 8 nucleotides agree with TRBD1. This CDR3 spans 18 amino acids. After removal of 6 bases from V and 0 bases from J, the junction contained 10 bases not matched to a gene. Germline V lookup: CDR1 MDHEN, CDR2 SYDVKM. CDR3 in DNA: TGTGCCAGCAGCTGGACAGGGTTTGGTCGCTCTGGGGCCAACGTCCTGACTTTC. Translated: CASSWTGFGRSGANVLTF.

The chain uses TRBV20-1 and TRBJ1-2, with TRBD1 as a possible D gene (5 bases). This CDR3 has 13 amino acids. Germline CDR1 reads DFQATT; CDR2 reads SNEGSKA (reference sequence). Trimming took off 6 bases at V and 7 bases at J, with 18 bases between the two ends. The CDR3 nucleotides are TGCAGTGCCCCCGGGGGGGAAGTGGCTGGCTACACCTTC. It translates to CSAPGGEVAGYTF.

There are a few counts of this clonotype. The CDR3 nucleotides read TGTGCCAGCAGCACGTACAGAGAACGGCGCGAAAAACTGTTTTTT. This codes for CASSTYRERREKLFF. This rearrangement joins TRBV7-9 to TRBJ1-4; D not certain. Germline V lookup: CDR1 SEHNR, CDR2 FQNEAQ (reference sequence). V lost 5 bases and J 8 bases, leaving 18 bases between the germline ends. This CDR3 spans 15 amino acids. Drawing the rest from reference TRBV7-9 and TRBJ1-4, the complete variable domain is DTGVSQNPRHKITKRGQNVTFRCDPISEHNRLYWYRQTLGQGPEFLTYFQNEAQLEKSRLLSDRFSAERPKGSFSTLEIQRTEQGDSAMYLCASSTYRERREKLFFGSGTQLSVL.